Shown below are 14 T cell receptor beta chains from a single sample sequenced in a study of T cells after yellow fever vaccination. TCRdb called the 5' RACE reads again in MiXCR, with one record for every CDR3 protein. The sample has about 260,000 distinct CDR3 sequences, roughly 13% seen once. The sample in question was CD4+ T cells sorted from PBMCs, obtained 45 days after the yellow fever booster vaccination. Receptors were obtained from a man aged 30 to 39 who received the YFV17D yellow fever vaccine.

The genes are TRBV28 and TRBJ2-5, with no clear D. Per germline, CDR1 MDHEN and CDR2 SYDVKM. The length of the CDR3 is 12 residues. The V gene lost 6 bases and the J gene lost 7 bases, with 12 bases spanning the gap. The CDR3 coding sequence is TGTGCCAGCAGAGGCGTGAGGTGGACCCAGTACTTC. Its translation: CASRGVRWTQYF.

This clonotype was detected a few times. The chain recombines TRBV5-1 with TRBJ2-1; 7 bases align to TRBD2. Germline trimming cut 6 bases from V and 0 bases from J; bases unmatched to any gene: 12. The CDR3 runs 17 residues. Germline V CDR1 and CDR2: SGHRS, YFSETQ. CDR3 sequence (DNA): TGCGCCAGCAAAAATGGCGGCGGGAGTTTCTCCTACAATGAGCAGTTCTTC. Protein: CASKNGGGSFSYNEQFF.

This clonotype was counted only a few times. The chain carries TRBV9 and TRBJ2-5, with D perhaps matching TRBD1 or TRBD2 (5 bases each). V lost 4 bases and J lost 4, with 17 bases in between. Germline V gene sequence: CDR1 SGDLS, CDR2 YYNGEE. The CDR3 sequence is 15 residues long. CDR3 residues: CASSPVGGNGETQYF. The CDR3 DNA reads as TGTGCCAGCAGCCCTGTTGGGGGAAACGGAGAGACCCAGTACTTC. Using reference TRBV9 and TRBJ2-5 for the parts outside the CDR3, the full variable domain is DSGVTQTPKHLITATGQRVTLRCSPRSGDLSVYWYQQSLDQGLQFLIQYYNGEERAKGNILERFSAQQFPDLHSELNLSSLELGDSALYFCASSPVGGNGETQYFGPGTRLLVL.

This clonotype was counted a few times. In DNA, the CDR3 is TGTGCCAGCGGACGGACTACCTCGCACAATGAGCAGTTCTTC. Translated: CASGRTTSHNEQFF. The chain couples TRBV6-1 to TRBJ2-1; a weak D match, TRBD2 (6 bases). Trimming removed 8 bases at V and 5 bases at J, with 16 bases between. CDR3 length: 14 residues. Germline lookup yields CDR1 MNHNS and CDR2 SASEGT.

This clonotype was recorded a few times. Written as DNA, the CDR3 is TGCGCCAGCAGCTTACAGGGAACAACCGGGGAGCTGTTTTTT. It yields the protein CASSLQGTTGELFF. The chain links TRBV5-1 to TRBJ2-2; D is possibly TRBD1 (6 bases). This CDR3 is 14 amino acids long. Germline V CDR1 and CDR2: SGHRS, YFSETQ. V lost 2 bases and J lost 5, with 10 bases in between.

The chain couples TRBV10-3 to TRBJ2-1; D might be TRBD1 (5 bases). Germline CDR1 reads ENHRY; CDR2 reads SYGVKD. The V and J ends lost 1 base and 4 bases respectively, with 11 bases between them. The CDR3 has 15 residues. The CDR3 DNA reads TGTGCCATCAGTGAGTTACAGGTTCTATACAATGAGCAGTTCTTC. It encodes CAISELQVLYNEQFF.

This clonotype was seen more than once but under ten times. V and J are TRBV12-3 or TRBV12-4 and TRBJ1-2; perhaps TRBD1 as D (5 bases). The CDR3 consists of 11 residues. The V and J ends lost 6 bases and 6 bases respectively, with 8 bases between them. The CDR3 here is CASRGEDGYTF. CDR3 DNA sequence: TGTGCCAGCAGGGGGGAAGATGGCTACACCTTC.

The chain recombines TRBV9 with TRBJ2-3; TRBD1 matches 9 bases. The CDR3 runs 15 residues. The V gene end was trimmed by 4 bases and the J gene end by 3 bases; junction bases not matched to a gene: 6. Germline CDR1 SGDLS, CDR2 YYNGEE. Here the CDR3 reads CASSPMGQGTDTQYF. CDR3 in DNA: TGTGCCAGCAGCCCGATGGGACAGGGAACAGATACGCAGTATTTT.

The sample holds a few counts of this clonotype. The J gene is TRBJ2-2, the V gene TRBV29-1; TRBD2 matches at 9 bases. The V gene end was trimmed by 5 bases and the J gene end by 7 bases; junction bases not matched to a gene: 11. This CDR3 contains 15 residues. Germline values: CDR1 SQVTM, CDR2 ANQGSEA. CDR3 loop: CSVSALSSGNGELFF. The CDR3 region has the DNA TGCAGCGTTTCTGCTTTGTCTAGCGGGAACGGGGAGCTGTTTTTT.

The rearrangement uses TRBV5-1 and TRBJ2-7; D ambiguous. CDR1 SGHRS and CDR2 YFSETQ come from the germline V gene. V dropped 1 base and J dropped 2 bases, with 7 bases sitting between them. The CDR3 loop spans 13 amino acids. The chain's CDR3 is CASSLMLAYEQYF. CDR3 nucleotide sequence: TGCGCCAGCAGCTTGATGCTAGCCTACGAGCAGTACTTC. Full variable domain (outside the CDR3, taken from reference TRBV5-1 and TRBJ2-7): KAGVTQTPRYLIKTRGQQVTLSCSPISGHRSVSWYQQTPGQGLQFLFEYFSETQRNKGNFPGRFSGRQFSNSRSEMNVSTLELGDSALYLCASSLMLAYEQYFGPGTRLTVT.

This clonotype was recorded a few times. The genes are TRBV5-5 and TRBJ2-7; 7 bases fit TRBD1. V was pared by 3 bases and J by 6 bases, with 6 bases of the junction left unmatched. This CDR3 comprises 13 residues. The V gene's germline CDR1 is SGHKS and CDR2 YYEKEE (reference sequence). The DNA for the CDR3 is TGTGCCAGCAGCTCGAGACAGGGCAGCGAGCAGTACTTC. Translated, it gives CASSSRQGSEQYF.

This clonotype was recorded many times. The V gene is TRBV29-1, the J gene TRBJ2-1; 10 nucleotides line up with TRBD2. Germline V lookup: CDR1 SQVTM, CDR2 ANQGSEA. V dropped 7 bases and J dropped 6; count of bases not matched to a gene: 9. The CDR3 is 14 amino acids. The CDR3 is CSAEGAGGVNEQFF. As DNA, the CDR3 is TGCAGCGCCGAGGGAGCGGGAGGGGTCAATGAGCAGTTCTTC.

This clonotype occurred many times. This sequence joins TRBV5-1 and TRBJ2-2; a weak D match, TRBD2 (5 bases). Per germline, CDR1 SGHRS and CDR2 YFSETQ. Trimming removed 4 bases from V and 3 bases from J, with 13 bases in between. The CDR3 loop spans 15 amino acids. CDR3 DNA: TGCGCCAGCAGCCGATCAGCGGATCACACCGGGGAGCTGTTTTTT. It encodes CASSRSADHTGELFF.

This sequence joins TRBV10-3 and TRBJ1-2, with 8 bases lining up with TRBD1. The germline gives CDR1 ENHRY, CDR2 SYGVKD. The ends lost 6 bases at V and 3 bases at J; junction bases unmatched: 0. This CDR3 contains 12 residues. CDR3 sequence: CAIRTGDYGYTF. For the CDR3, the DNA is TGTGCCATCAGGACAGGGGACTATGGCTACACCTTC.